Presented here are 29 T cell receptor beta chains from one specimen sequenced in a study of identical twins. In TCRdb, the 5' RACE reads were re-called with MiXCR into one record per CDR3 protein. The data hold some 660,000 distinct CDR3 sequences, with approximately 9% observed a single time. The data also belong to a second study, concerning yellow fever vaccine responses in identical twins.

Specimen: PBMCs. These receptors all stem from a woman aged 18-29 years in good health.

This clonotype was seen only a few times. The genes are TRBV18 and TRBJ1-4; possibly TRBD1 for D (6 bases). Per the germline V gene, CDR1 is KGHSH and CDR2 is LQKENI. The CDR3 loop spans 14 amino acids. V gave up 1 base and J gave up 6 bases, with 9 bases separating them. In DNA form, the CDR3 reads TGTGCCAGCTCACCACAGGGGGGAGATGAAAAACTGTTTTTT. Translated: CASSPQGGDEKLFF.

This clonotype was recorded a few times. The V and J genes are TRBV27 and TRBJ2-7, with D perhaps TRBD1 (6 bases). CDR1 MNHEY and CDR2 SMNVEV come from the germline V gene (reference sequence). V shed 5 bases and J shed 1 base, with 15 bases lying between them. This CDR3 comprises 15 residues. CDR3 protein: CASSLTGTLSYEQYF. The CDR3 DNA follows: TGTGCCAGCAGTCTAACCGGGACACTATCCTACGAGCAGTACTTC.

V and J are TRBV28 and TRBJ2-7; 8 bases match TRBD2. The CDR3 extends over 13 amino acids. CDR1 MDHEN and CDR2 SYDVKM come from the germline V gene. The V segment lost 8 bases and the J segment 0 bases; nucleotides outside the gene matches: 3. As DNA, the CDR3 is TGTGCCAGCCGGACTAGCCTCTCCTACGAGCAGTACTTC. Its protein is CASRTSLSYEQYF.

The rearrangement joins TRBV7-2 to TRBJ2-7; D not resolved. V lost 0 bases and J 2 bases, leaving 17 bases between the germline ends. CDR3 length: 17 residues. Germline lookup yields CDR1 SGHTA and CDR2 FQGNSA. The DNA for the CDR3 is TGTGCCAGCAGCTTAGCCCCGGGCCCCCTCCCCGCCTACGAGCAGTACTTC. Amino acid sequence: CASSLAPGPLPAYEQYF.

The CDR3 is CASSNRRVTDNEQFF. In DNA form, the CDR3 reads TGCGCCAGCAGCAATAGGAGAGTTACAGACAATGAGCAGTTCTTC. The J gene is TRBJ2-1, the V gene TRBV5-1; D is unresolved. V was cut by 4 bases and J by 5 bases, with 16 bases left in between. The CDR3 has 15 amino acids. Germline V lookup: CDR1 SGHRS, CDR2 YFSETQ. Full variable domain (remainder filled in from reference TRBV5-1 and TRBJ2-1): KAGVTQTPRYLIKTRGQQVTLSCSPISGHRSVSWYQQTPGQGLQFLFEYFSETQRNKGNFPGRFSGRQFSNSRSEMNVSTLELGDSALYLCASSNRRVTDNEQFFGPGTRLTVL.

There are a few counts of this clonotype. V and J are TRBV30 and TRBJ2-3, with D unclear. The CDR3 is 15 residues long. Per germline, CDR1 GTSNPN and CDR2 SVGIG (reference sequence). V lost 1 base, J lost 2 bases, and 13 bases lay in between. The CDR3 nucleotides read TGTGCCTGGAGTGGTGGTCAGAGCCACACAGATACGCAGTATTTT. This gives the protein CAWSGGQSHTDTQYF.

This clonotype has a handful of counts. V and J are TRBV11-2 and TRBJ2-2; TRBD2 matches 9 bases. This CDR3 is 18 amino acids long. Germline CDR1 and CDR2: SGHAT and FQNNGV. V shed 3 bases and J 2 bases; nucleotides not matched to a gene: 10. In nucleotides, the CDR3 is TGTGCCAGCAGCTTTCGGGTTAGCGGGAGTCCTAACACCGGGGAGCTGTTTTTT. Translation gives CASSFRVSGSPNTGELFF.

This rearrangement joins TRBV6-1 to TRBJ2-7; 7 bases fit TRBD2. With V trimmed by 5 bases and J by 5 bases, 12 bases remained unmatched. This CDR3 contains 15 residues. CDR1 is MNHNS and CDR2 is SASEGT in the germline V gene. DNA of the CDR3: TGTGCCAGCAGTCCACCGGGACTACCTCGGAACGAGCAGTACTTC. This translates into CASSPPGLPRNEQYF.

The CDR3 region is CASSSSPPLNYEQYF. DNA for the CDR3: TGTGCCAGCAGTTCGTCTCCCCCTTTAAACTACGAGCAGTACTTC. The V and J genes are TRBV27 and TRBJ2-7; no definite D call. CDR3 length: 15 amino acids. V gave up 4 bases and J gave up 3 bases, with 16 bases separating them. Per germline, CDR1 MNHEY and CDR2 SMNVEV (reference sequence).

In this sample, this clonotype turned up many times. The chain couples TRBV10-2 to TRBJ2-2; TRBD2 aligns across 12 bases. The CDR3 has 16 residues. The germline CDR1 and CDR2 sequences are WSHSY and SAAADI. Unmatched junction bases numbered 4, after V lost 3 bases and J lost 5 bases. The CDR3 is CASSDLLAGGTGELFF. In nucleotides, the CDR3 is TGCGCCAGCAGTGATTTACTAGCGGGAGGAACCGGGGAGCTGTTTTTT.

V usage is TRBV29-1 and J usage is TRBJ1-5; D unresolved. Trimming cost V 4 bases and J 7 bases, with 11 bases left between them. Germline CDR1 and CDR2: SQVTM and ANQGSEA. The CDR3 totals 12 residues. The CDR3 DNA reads TGCAGCGTTGGTTTTGTGAACCAGCCCCAGCATTTT. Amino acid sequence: CSVGFVNQPQHF.

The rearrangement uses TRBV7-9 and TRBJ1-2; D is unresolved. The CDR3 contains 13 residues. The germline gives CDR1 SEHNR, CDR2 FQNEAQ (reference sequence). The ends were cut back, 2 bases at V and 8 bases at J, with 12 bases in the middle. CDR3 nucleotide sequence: TGTGCCAGCAGCTTAATACCAGAGGAGGGCTACACCTTC. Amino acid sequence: CASSLIPEEGYTF.

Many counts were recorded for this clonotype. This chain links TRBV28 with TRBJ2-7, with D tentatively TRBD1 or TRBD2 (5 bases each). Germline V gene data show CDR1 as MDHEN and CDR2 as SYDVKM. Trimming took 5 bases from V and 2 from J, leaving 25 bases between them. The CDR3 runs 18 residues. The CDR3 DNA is TGTGCCAGCAGTGTCGACCGGGACCGAACAAAGAGTACCTACGAGCAGTACTTC. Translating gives CASSVDRDRTKSTYEQYF.

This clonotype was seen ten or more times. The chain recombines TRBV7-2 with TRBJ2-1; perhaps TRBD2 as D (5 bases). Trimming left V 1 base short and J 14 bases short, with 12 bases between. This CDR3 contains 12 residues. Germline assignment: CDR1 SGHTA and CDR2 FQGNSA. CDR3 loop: CASSLVGGSEFF. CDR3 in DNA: TGTGCCAGCAGCTTAGTGGGCGGGTCAGAGTTCTTC.

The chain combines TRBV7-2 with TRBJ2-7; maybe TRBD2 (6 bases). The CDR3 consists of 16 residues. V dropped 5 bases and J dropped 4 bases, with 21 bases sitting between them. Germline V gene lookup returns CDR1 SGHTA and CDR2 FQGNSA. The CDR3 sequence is CASSVRVSGVAYEQYF. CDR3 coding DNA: TGTGCCAGCAGCGTTAGAGTGTCGGGGGTAGCGTACGAGCAGTACTTC.

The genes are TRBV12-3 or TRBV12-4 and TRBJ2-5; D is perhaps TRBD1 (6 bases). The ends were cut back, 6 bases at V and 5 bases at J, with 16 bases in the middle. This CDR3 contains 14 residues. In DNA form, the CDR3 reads TGTGCCAGCAGAGTGGGGGCCCCTGGGGAGACCCAGTACTTC. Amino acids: CASRVGAPGETQYF.

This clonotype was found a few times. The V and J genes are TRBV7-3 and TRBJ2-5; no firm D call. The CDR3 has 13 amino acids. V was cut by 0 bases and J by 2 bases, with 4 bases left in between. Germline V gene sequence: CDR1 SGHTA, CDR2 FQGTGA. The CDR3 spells CASSLTTQETQYF. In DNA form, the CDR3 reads TGTGCCAGCAGCTTAACCACTCAAGAGACCCAGTACTTC. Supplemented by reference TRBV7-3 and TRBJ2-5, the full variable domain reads GAGVSQTPSNKVTEKGKYVELRCDPISGHTALYWYRQSLGQGPEFLIYFQGTGAADDSGLPNDRFFAVRPEGSVSTLKIQRTERGDSAVYLCASSLTTQETQYFGPGTRLLVL.

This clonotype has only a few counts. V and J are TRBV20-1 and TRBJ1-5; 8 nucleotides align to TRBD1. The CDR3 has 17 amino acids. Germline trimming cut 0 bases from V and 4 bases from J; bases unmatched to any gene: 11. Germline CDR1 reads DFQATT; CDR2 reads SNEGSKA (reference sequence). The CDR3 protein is CSAREISPRDRNQPQHF. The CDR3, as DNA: TGCAGTGCTAGAGAAATTTCGCCCAGGGACAGGAATCAGCCCCAGCATTTT.

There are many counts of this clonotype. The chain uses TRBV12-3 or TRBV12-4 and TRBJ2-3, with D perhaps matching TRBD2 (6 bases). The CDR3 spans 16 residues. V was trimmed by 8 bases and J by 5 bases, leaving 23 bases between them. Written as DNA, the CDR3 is TGTGCCAGCGCCCTCGGCGGGGAAGCAATAGGAGATACGCAGTATTTT. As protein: CASALGGEAIGDTQYF.

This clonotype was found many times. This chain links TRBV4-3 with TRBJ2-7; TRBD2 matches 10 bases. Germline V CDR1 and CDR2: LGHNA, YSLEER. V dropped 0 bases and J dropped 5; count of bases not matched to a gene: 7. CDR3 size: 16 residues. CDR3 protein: CASSQDGLAGVHEQYF. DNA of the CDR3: TGCGCCAGCAGCCAAGATGGTCTAGCGGGAGTACACGAGCAGTACTTC.

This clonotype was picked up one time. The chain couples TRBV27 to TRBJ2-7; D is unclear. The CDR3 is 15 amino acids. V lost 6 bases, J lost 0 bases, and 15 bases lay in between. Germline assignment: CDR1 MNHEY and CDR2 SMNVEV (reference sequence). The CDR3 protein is CASSITGSISYEQYF. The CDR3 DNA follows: TGTGCCAGCAGCATAACCGGAAGTATCTCCTACGAGCAGTACTTC.

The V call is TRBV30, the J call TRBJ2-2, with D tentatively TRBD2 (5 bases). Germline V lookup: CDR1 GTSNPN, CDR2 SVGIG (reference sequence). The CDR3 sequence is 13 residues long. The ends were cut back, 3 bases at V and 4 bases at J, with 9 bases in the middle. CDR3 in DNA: TGTGCCTGGAGGGTCGCGGGCACCGGGGAGCTGTTTTTT. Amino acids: CAWRVAGTGELFF. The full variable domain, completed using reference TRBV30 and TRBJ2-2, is SQTIHQWPATLVQPVGSPLSLECTVEGTSNPNLYWYRQAAGRGLQLLFYSVGIGQISSEVPQNLSASRPQDRQFILSSKKLLLSDSGFYLCAWRVAGTGELFFGEGSRLTVL.

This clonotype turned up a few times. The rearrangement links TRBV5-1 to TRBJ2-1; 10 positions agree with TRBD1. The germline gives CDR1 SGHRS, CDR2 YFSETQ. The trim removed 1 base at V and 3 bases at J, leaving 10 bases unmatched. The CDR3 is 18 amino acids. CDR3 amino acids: CASSLPNPGQGNYNEQFF. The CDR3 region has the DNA TGCGCCAGCAGCTTGCCGAACCCGGGACAGGGGAACTACAATGAGCAGTTCTTC. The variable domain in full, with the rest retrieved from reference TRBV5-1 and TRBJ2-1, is KAGVTQTPRYLIKTRGQQVTLSCSPISGHRSVSWYQQTPGQGLQFLFEYFSETQRNKGNFPGRFSGRQFSNSRSEMNVSTLELGDSALYLCASSLPNPGQGNYNEQFFGPGTRLTVL.

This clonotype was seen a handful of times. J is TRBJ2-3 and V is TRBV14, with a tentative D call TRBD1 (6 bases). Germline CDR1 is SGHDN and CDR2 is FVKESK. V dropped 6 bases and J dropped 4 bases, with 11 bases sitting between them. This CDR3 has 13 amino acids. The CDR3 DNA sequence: TGTGCCAGCAGAGTGACAGGTGCAGATACGCAGTATTTT. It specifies CASRVTGADTQYF.

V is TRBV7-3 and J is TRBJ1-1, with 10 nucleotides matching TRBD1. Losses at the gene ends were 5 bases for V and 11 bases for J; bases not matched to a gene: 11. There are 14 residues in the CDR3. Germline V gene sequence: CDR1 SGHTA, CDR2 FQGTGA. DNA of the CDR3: TGTGCCAGCAGCCCAGACAGGGGGCGCAAGGTTGCTTTCTTT. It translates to CASSPDRGRKVAFF.

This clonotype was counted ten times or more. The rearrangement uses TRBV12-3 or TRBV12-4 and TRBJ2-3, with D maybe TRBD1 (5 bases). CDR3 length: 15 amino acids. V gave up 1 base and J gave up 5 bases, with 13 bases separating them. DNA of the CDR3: TGTGCCAGCAGTTTAGGGGGCCTCGGGCGAGATACGCAGTATTTT. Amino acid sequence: CASSLGGLGRDTQYF.

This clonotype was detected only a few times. CDR3 in amino acids: CASSLLSNTEAFF. The CDR3 bases are TGTGCCAGCAGTTTATTGTCCAACACTGAAGCTTTCTTT. V usage is TRBV27 and J usage is TRBJ1-1; D unresolved. The germline CDR1 and CDR2 sequences are MNHEY and SMNVEV (reference sequence). Trimming took off 1 base at V and 2 bases at J, with 5 bases between the two ends. This CDR3 comprises 13 residues.

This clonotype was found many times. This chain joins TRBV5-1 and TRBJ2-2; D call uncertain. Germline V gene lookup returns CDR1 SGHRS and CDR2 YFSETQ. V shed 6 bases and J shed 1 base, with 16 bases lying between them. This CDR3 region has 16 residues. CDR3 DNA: TGCGCCAGCACCCGTTTTCTCGCAGGGAACACCGGGGAGCTGTTTTTT. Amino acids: CASTRFLAGNTGELFF. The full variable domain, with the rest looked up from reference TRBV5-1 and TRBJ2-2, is KAGVTQTPRYLIKTRGQQVTLSCSPISGHRSVSWYQQTPGQGLQFLFEYFSETQRNKGNFPGRFSGRQFSNSRSEMNVSTLELGDSALYLCASTRFLAGNTGELFFGEGSRLTVL.

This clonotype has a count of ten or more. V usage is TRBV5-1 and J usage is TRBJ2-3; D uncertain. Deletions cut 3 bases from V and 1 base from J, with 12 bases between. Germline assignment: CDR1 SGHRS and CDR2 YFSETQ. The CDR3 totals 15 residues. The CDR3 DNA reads TGCGCCAGCAGCTCAGAATTCGGTGGCACAGATACGCAGTATTTT. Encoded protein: CASSSEFGGTDTQYF. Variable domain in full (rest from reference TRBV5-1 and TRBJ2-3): KAGVTQTPRYLIKTRGQQVTLSCSPISGHRSVSWYQQTPGQGLQFLFEYFSETQRNKGNFPGRFSGRQFSNSRSEMNVSTLELGDSALYLCASSSEFGGTDTQYFGPGTRLTVL.